The rows below give T cell receptor beta chains drawn from one sample of a study of blood T cell repertoires in COVID-19. Produced via immunoSEQ multiplex PCR; TCRdb's table is partial and in-frame only. Of about 170,000 clones in the sample, around nine tenths were seen once. The sequenced sample consisted of peripheral blood. The receptor set was obtained from a man between 45 and 60 years old who had recovered from COVID-19. Each CDR3 is given with its conserved first and last residue. D genes are given only for firm matches. Expanded clones are given a class, and other clones once, few, many or no size at all.

CDR3 length | D gene | J gene | V gene | clone size | CDR3 protein | CDR3 DNA
16 | TRBD1 | TRBJ1-1 | TRBV28 | once | CASSLSNYRGRTEAFF | TGTGCCAGCAGTCTCTCAAACTACAGGGGGAGGACTGAAGCTTTCTTT
16 | TRBD2 | TRBJ2-1 | TRBV11-2 | - | CASSPTHGTRYNEQFF | TGTGCCAGCAGCCCAACGCACGGGACTAGATACAATGAGCAGTTCTTC
16 | TRBD2 | TRBJ2-3 | TRBV6-2/TRBV6-3 | - | CASSYLAGGGTDTQYF | TGTGCCAGCAGTTACTTAGCGGGGGGGGGCACAGATACGCAGTATTTT
14 | - | TRBJ1-2 | TRBV28 | - | CASSLGQSSYGYTF | TGTGCCAGCAGTTTAGGACAGTCCTCTTATGGCTACACCTTC
13 | TRBD1 | TRBJ1-4 | TRBV12-3/TRBV12-4 | - | CASRGQGNEKLFF | TGTGCCAGCAGGGGACAGGGTAATGAAAAACTGTTTTTT
15 | - | TRBJ2-3 | TRBV28 | - | CASNSGGWRTDTQYF | TGTGCCAGCAATTCGGGGGGCTGGCGCACAGATACGCAGTATTTT
15 | TRBD1 | TRBJ1-5 | TRBV25-1 | - | CASSENRGNNQPQHF | TGTGCCAGCAGTGAGAACAGGGGGAATAATCAGCCCCAGCATTTT
16 | - | TRBJ2-3 | TRBV6-6 | - | CASSYSRGQGGDTQYF | TGTGCCAGCAGTTACTCGAGGGGGCAGGGGGGAGATACGCAGTATTTT
14 | - | TRBJ1-1 | TRBV29-1 | - | CSVETGRGGTEAFF | TGCAGCGTTGAAACGGGTCGGGGTGGCACTGAAGCTTTCTTT
17 | TRBD1 | TRBJ1-3 | TRBV7-2 | - | CASSLALGQGYRNTIYF | TGTGCCAGCAGCTTAGCGTTAGGACAGGGGTACCGAAACACCATATATTTT
18 | TRBD2 | TRBJ2-2 | TRBV7-6 | - | CASSLGGGAGANTGELFF | TGTGCCAGCAGCTTAGGTGGGGGAGCGGGAGCGAACACCGGGGAGCTGTTTTTT
13 | - | TRBJ2-3 | TRBV19 | - | CASSISTRSTQYF | TGTGCCAGTAGTATCTCTACGAGGAGTACGCAGTATTTT
14 | TRBD1 | TRBJ2-5 | TRBV18 | - | CASSLGQGVKTQYF | TGTGCCAGCTCACTAGGACAGGGGGTAAAGACCCAGTACTTC
18 | TRBD2 | TRBJ2-3 | TRBV27 | - | CASSLSKVAGGSTDTQYF | TGTGCCAGCAGTTTATCGAAAGTAGCGGGGGGTAGCACAGATACGCAGTATTTT
16 | - | TRBJ2-2 | TRBV7-2 | - | CASSFQSTASTGELFF | TGTGCCAGTAGTTTCCAGAGCACAGCCTCCACCGGGGAGCTGTTTTTT
15 | TRBD1 | TRBJ1-2 | TRBV3-1/TRBV3-2 | few | CASSRTGTGFYGYTF | TGTGCCAGCAGTCGCACCGGGACAGGGTTCTATGGCTACACCTTC
16 | - | TRBJ1-4 | TRBV6-4 | - | CASSDSKTALYEKLFF | TGTGCCAGCAGTGACTCTAAAACAGCTTTATATGAAAAACTGTTTTTT
17 | TRBD1 | TRBJ1-5 | TRBV28 | - | CASSPTQGAGGNQPQHF | TGTGCCAGCAGTCCTACACAGGGGGCAGGGGGCAATCAGCCCCAGCATTTT
15 | - | TRBJ2-6 | TRBV11-2 | - | CASTQPGSGANVLTF | TGTGCCAGCACGCAACCGGGCTCTGGGGCCAACGTCCTGACTTTC
13 | - | TRBJ2-7 | TRBV28 | - | CASSLGPHYEQYF | TGTGCCAGCAGTTTGGGCCCCCACTACGAGCAGTACTTC
14 | TRBD1 | TRBJ2-7 | TRBV15 | - | CATSRDRGPYEQYF | TGTGCCACCAGCAGAGACAGGGGGCCCTACGAGCAGTACTTC
15 | - | TRBJ1-1 | TRBV9 | - | CASSVGSQLNTEAFF | TGTGCCAGCAGCGTAGGCAGTCAGTTGAACACTGAAGCTTTCTTT
15 | TRBD1 | TRBJ2-7 | TRBV4-1 | - | CASSHPGQVAYEQYF | TGCGCCAGCAGCCACCCGGGACAGGTAGCCTACGAGCAGTACTTC
14 | TRBD1 | TRBJ1-4 | TRBV30 | - | CAWSTTGNNEKLFF | TGTGCCTGGAGTACGACAGGGAATAATGAAAAACTGTTTTTT
14 | TRBD1 | TRBJ1-3 | TRBV2 | - | CASSLDRAGNTIYF | TGTGCCAGCAGTCTAGACAGGGCTGGAAACACCATATATTTT
15 | - | TRBJ2-5 | TRBV7-7 | - | CASSLVADPQETQYF | TGTGCCAGCAGCTTAGTAGCGGACCCGCAAGAGACCCAGTACTTC
15 | - | TRBJ1-4 | TRBV11-2 | - | CASSLIGLHPEKLFF | TGTGCCAGCAGCTTAATAGGACTGCACCCTGAAAAACTGTTTTTT
16 | TRBD2 | TRBJ2-3 | TRBV19 | - | CASTPLRSGRSDTQYF | TGTGCCAGTACTCCCCTTAGAAGCGGGAGATCGGATACGCAGTATTTT
16 | - | TRBJ2-3 | TRBV6-5 | - | CASSYSLATSTDTQYF | TGTGCCAGCAGTTACAGTCTAGCGACTAGCACAGATACGCAGTATTTT
16 | TRBD1 | TRBJ1-3 | TRBV28 | - | CASRTGGPLSGNTIYF | TGTGCCAGTCGAACAGGGGGTCCCCTCTCTGGAAACACCATATATTTT
15 | - | TRBJ2-3 | TRBV6-5 | - | CASSTLTGGTDTQYF | TGTGCCAGCAGTACTTTGACGGGGGGCACAGATACGCAGTATTTT
15 | TRBD1 | TRBJ2-7 | TRBV5-1 | - | CASSPRGQGPYEQYF | TGCGCCAGCAGCCCAAGGGGACAGGGTCCCTACGAGCAGTACTTC
19 | TRBD1 | TRBJ1-2 | TRBV7-8 | - | CASSLYGPMRDRILYGYTF | TGTGCCAGCAGCTTATACGGCCCGATGAGGGACAGAATATTATATGGCTACACCTTC
18 | - | TRBJ2-1 | TRBV7-2 | - | CASSFPRGRTRTSNEQFF | TGTGCCAGCAGCTTCCCTAGGGGCCGCACGCGGACCAGCAATGAGCAGTTCTTC
17 | TRBD2 | TRBJ2-5 | TRBV5-1 | - | CASSSGLAGGLPETQYF | TGCGCCAGCAGCTCCGGACTAGCGGGAGGTTTACCAGAGACCCAGTACTTC